This TCR beta chain originates from a study of T-cell reconstitution after alpha-beta-depleted transplantation in children. Points from the study as a whole: Newly produced T cells mostly provided counts and TCRbeta diversity after one year, as hyperexpanded clones declined. Surviving recipient T cells and thymic progenitors underlay high day-60 TCRbeta diversity in some patients.

Preparation of the TCRbeta library involved a method that used unique molecular identifiers. TCRdb reprocessed the PCR reads with MiXCR, giving one entry per CDR3 protein. The table records about 540,000 distinct CDR3 sequences, around 27% of them present only once. CDR1 and CDR2 from the germline V gene are GTSNPN and SVGIG (reference sequence). This CDR3 has 13 residues. V lost 2 bases and J lost 1, with 6 bases in between. This clonotype has only one observation. Antigen specificity is unknown. The material sequenced was PBMCs, taken before TCRalphabeta/CD19-depleted stem cell transplant. The sequence came from a boy less than two years old with Wiskott-Aldrich syndrome, due to receive a stem cell transplant. This rearrangement joins TRBV30 to TRBJ2-1; D unclear. As DNA, the CDR3 is TGTGCCTGGAGTAGTGATTCCTACAATGAGCAGTTCTTC. It specifies CAWSSDSYNEQFF. Based on the CDR3 plus reference TRBV30 and TRBJ2-1, the full variable domain is SQTIHQWPATLVQPVGSPLSLECTVEGTSNPNLYWYRQAAGRGLQLLFYSVGIGQISSEVPQNLSASRPQDRQFILSSKKLLLSDSGFYLCAWSSDSYNEQFFGPGTRLTVL.